One and the same sample provided the 11 T cell receptor beta chains below, sequenced in a study of T cells expressing NK-cell markers. With the 5' RACE reads reprocessed, TCRdb shows one record per CDR3 protein and no DNA. In all, the sample yields around 280,000 distinct CDR3 sequences. The sample consisted of blood T cells: a sorted CD56 or NKG2C T cell subset, CD4+ or CD8+ T cells, or bulk PBMC T cells (not recorded which). Every receptor here comes from a man younger than 35 in good health.

The rearrangement uses TRBV20-1 and TRBJ1-4. This CDR3 spans 11 amino acids. Germline V gene lookup returns CDR1 DFQATT and CDR2 SNEGSKA (reference sequence). The chain's CDR3 is CSAARSEKLFF.

V usage is TRBV6-1 and J usage is TRBJ2-3; there is no DNA to check the TCRdb D call of TRBD2. CDR1 MNHNS and CDR2 SASEGT come from the germline V gene. The CDR3 extends over 13 amino acids. CDR3 protein: CASTSGGTDTQYF.

V usage is TRBV20-1 and J usage is TRBJ2-7. Germline V gene sequence: CDR1 DFQATT, CDR2 SNEGSKA (reference sequence). The CDR3 covers 12 residues. The CDR3 is CSAREEIYEQYF.

The gene calls are TRBV7-9 and TRBJ2-2; with no DNA, the TCRdb D assignment of TRBD1 cannot be verified. The CDR3 totals 18 residues. CDR1 is SEHNR, CDR2 FQNEAQ, per germline (reference sequence). CDR3 in amino acids: CASSPLSKGTGGTGELFF.

CDR3 in amino acids: CASSPAGGKHNEQFF. The genes are TRBV6-2 or TRBV6-3 and TRBJ2-1; TCRdb indicates TRBD2, and absent DNA this call remains unverified. Germline V gene data show CDR1 as MNHEY and CDR2 as SVGEGT. The length of the CDR3 is 15 residues.

V and J are TRBV24-1 and TRBJ2-1; the TCRdb D gene call, TRBD2, has no DNA to confirm it. The CDR3 is made up of 20 amino acids. CDR1 is KGHDR, CDR2 SFDVKD, per germline. This chain's CDR3 is CATSDSTQTWRGGPYNEQFF.

The CDR3 spells CSAHLRGIASYNEQFF. The rearrangement uses TRBV20-1 and TRBJ2-1; TCRdb indicates TRBD1, and absent DNA this call remains unverified. This CDR3 has 16 residues. Germline CDR1 DFQATT, CDR2 SNEGSKA (reference sequence).

The chain recombines TRBV7-3 with TRBJ1-1. In germline, CDR1 is SGHTA, CDR2 FQGTGA. The CDR3 runs to 16 residues. CDR3 residues: CASSPPGVAEGTEAFF.

The chain uses TRBV7-6 and TRBJ2-5; TCRdb names TRBD2, which stays unverified in the absence of DNA. Looked up from germline, CDR1 is SGHVS and CDR2 is FNYEAQ. CDR3 size: 15 residues. The CDR3 loop is CASSLGALYQETQYF.

The gene calls are TRBV7-9 and TRBJ1-5; TCRdb indicates TRBD1, and absent DNA this call remains unverified. Germline CDR1 is SEHNR and CDR2 is FQNEAQ (reference sequence). The CDR3 has 16 residues. The CDR3 spells CASSSSKEGYGQPQHF.

V is TRBV12-3 or TRBV12-4 and J is TRBJ1-3. This CDR3 is built from 12 residues. The CDR3: CASSTPGNTIYF.